There are many counts of the clone carrying this T cell receptor (beta chain). Its antigen is still unknown. Investigators prepared the TCR beta libraries by applying iRepertoire HTBI primers and Arm-PCR of CDR3 regions. TCRdb independently ran MiXCR on the multiplex PCR reads; one entry per CDR3 protein. This sample has hundreds of thousands of distinct CDR3 sequences; roughly 16% occur once, and the top ten carry just under 25%. The time point denotes: newly diagnosed GD, antithyroid drugs for less than 3 months. Construction of the TCR library relied on RNA isolated from PBMCs. All patients originated from an endocrinology department located in Xi'an, China. The sample originates from a study of regulatory T cells in long-lasting Graves disease. Findings and caveats of the study: Persistent patients shared 2,741 public clonotypes among themselves. Newly diagnosed patients shared fewer, at about a thousand.

This same sample was also taken into another study, of T cells in Graves' hyperthyroidism and ophthalmopathy. That work adds: HTBI primers were employed in a first-round RT-PCR of the TCR CDR3.

This receptor was obtained from a woman aged 35-65 years with Graves disease. The sequencing used peripheral blood mononuclear cells (PBMCs), collected at new diagnosis, from a patient treated with antithyroid drugs.

Written as DNA, the CDR3 is TGTGCCAGCCTGGATGGGGGGGTCAACAATGAGCAGTTCTTC. Protein: CASLDGGVNNEQFF. The chain employs TRBV28 and TRBJ2-1; 7 bases agree with TRBD2. Per germline, CDR1 MDHEN and CDR2 SYDVKM. The CDR3 has 14 residues. Trimming took 8 bases from V and 5 from J; bases not matched to a gene: 9.